Below are 31 T cell receptor beta chains sequenced from a single sample in a study of TIL therapy for anti-PD-1-resistant metastatic lung cancer (dated by TCRdb to the early 2020s). TCR beta CDR3 regions were amplified from genomic DNA with the immunoSEQ v3 hsTCRB kit using bias-controlled multiplex PCR. The immuneACCESS repertoire file appears here via TCRdb, limited to in-frame rearrangements. These files lack a portion of the clones; in checked studies, under half of the deficit traces to unresolved V genes, and the cause of the others is not known. For this sample there are more than 90,000 clones; roughly 65% appear just once. The ten largest clonotypes hold roughly 9.8% of the sample. The sample's time point, from its label and the paper: pre-treatment sample, taken before nivolumab and TIL therapy. The baseline tumor samples, taken from the same resection that was used to grow TIL, were excised metastases, most often pleural nodules or supraclavicular lymph nodes.

Sequenced here: tumor tissue, sampled at baseline. The receptors were sampled from a person aged 25 to 85 with non-small cell lung cancer.

This clone showed up just once. V gene TRBV25-1 combines with J gene TRBJ1-2; D gene uncertain. The CDR3 runs 13 residues. Trimming removed 8 bases from V and 6 bases from J, with 16 bases in between. In germline, CDR1 is MGHDK, CDR2 SYGVNS. The CDR3 nucleotides are TGTGCCAGCTCCCCCCTCGGGAGGGATGGCTACACCTTC. This sequence encodes CASSPLGRDGYTF.

This clone has more than one count but fewer than ten. The chain links TRBV6-5 to TRBJ2-1, with D possibly TRBD1 on 6 matching bases. Germline V gene sequence: CDR1 MNHEY, CDR2 SVGAGI. The CDR3 is 13 amino acids. V lost 4 bases and J lost 7, with 11 bases in between. DNA for the CDR3: TGTGCCAGCAGTTTTGAGGGGGATAATGAGCAGTTCTTC. Translation gives CASSFEGDNEQFF.

This clone has a count of ten or more. The CDR3 is CASSAIQGAGNEQFF. DNA of the CDR3: TGTGCCAGCAGTGCAATACAGGGGGCGGGGAATGAGCAGTTCTTC. This rearrangement joins TRBV2 to TRBJ2-1; 9 positions match TRBD1. The CDR3 spans 15 residues. Germline CDR1 is SNHLY and CDR2 is FYNNEI. The V segment lost 4 bases and the J segment 7 bases; nucleotides outside the gene matches: 8.

The CDR3 reads CASSLPSSRLTF. The CDR3 nucleotides are TGTGCCAGCAGCCTTCCCAGCTCACGTCTCACCTTC. The J gene is TRBJ1-2, the V gene TRBV13; D is undetermined. This CDR3 is 12 amino acids long. CDR1 and CDR2 from the germline V gene are PRHDT and FYEKMQ (reference sequence). Trimming left V 5 bases short and J 13 bases short, with 17 bases between. Filled out from reference TRBV13 and TRBJ1-2, the complete variable domain reads AAGVIQSPRHLIKEKRETATLKCYPIPRHDTVYWYQQGPGQDPQFLISFYEKMQSDKGSIPDRFSAQQFSDYHSELNMSSLELGDSALYFCASSLPSSRLTFGSGTRLTVV.

This chain connects TRBV29-1 to TRBJ2-7; TRBD2 aligns across 10 bases. The CDR3 totals 12 residues. V shed 8 bases, J shed 3 bases, and the junction held 4 bases outside the gene matches. The germline gives CDR1 SQVTM, CDR2 ANQGSEA. The CDR3, as DNA: TGCAGCACCTGGACTAGCGGCTACGAGCAGTACTTC. Encoded protein: CSTWTSGYEQYF.

Only a few counts were recorded for this clone. This sequence joins TRBV10-2 and TRBJ2-2; TRBD2 aligns across 11 bases. This CDR3 is built from 16 residues. V trimming: 5 bases; J trimming: 7 bases; junction bases outside the gene matches: 9. Per germline, CDR1 WSHSY and CDR2 SAAADI. For the CDR3, the DNA is TGCGCCAGCAGTCCCAGACTAGCGGGATCCCACGGGGAGCTGTTTTTT. Translation: CASSPRLAGSHGELFF.

Only a few counts were recorded for this clone. The rearrangement joins TRBV4-1 to TRBJ1-2, with 10 bases matching TRBD1. Per the germline V gene, CDR1 is MGHRA and CDR2 is YSYEKL. V shed 4 bases, J shed 2 bases, and the junction held 4 bases outside the gene matches. The CDR3 has 15 amino acids. The CDR3 reads CASSPRQGANYGYTF. The CDR3 region has the DNA TGCGCCAGCAGCCCTAGACAGGGGGCGAACTATGGCTACACCTTC.

The V gene is TRBV30, the J gene TRBJ2-1, with 9 bases lining up with TRBD1. V shed 0 bases and J 13 bases; nucleotides not matched to a gene: 10. This CDR3 is built from 14 residues. The germline V gene has CDR1 GTSNPN and CDR2 SVGIG (reference sequence). CDR3 sequence reads: CAWSVQWGQGSQFF. The CDR3 coding sequence is TGTGCCTGGAGTGTACAGTGGGGACAGGGTTCTCAGTTCTTC.

The chain links TRBV24-1 to TRBJ2-7; weak D call: TRBD1 (5 bases). CDR3 length: 14 residues. Germline CDR1 is KGHDR and CDR2 is SFDVKD. Trimming shortened V by 4 bases and J by 3 bases, and 12 bases separated the two germline ends. The CDR3 DNA reads TGTGCCACCAGTGAGTCCTCCCAGGGCTACGAGCAGTACTTC. This codes for CATSESSQGYEQYF.

A few counts support this clone. The gene calls are TRBV27 and TRBJ2-2; no definite D call. CDR1 and CDR2 from the germline V gene are MNHEY and SMNVEV (reference sequence). The CDR3 has 16 amino acids. Trimming removed 4 bases from V and 3 bases from J, with 15 bases in between. The CDR3 region is CASSSPGFRDTGELFF. The DNA for the CDR3 is TGTGCCAGCAGTTCCCCGGGCTTTCGGGACACCGGGGAGCTGTTTTTT.

The V call is TRBV24-1, the J call TRBJ2-1; tentatively, D is TRBD2 (6 bases). The ends were cut back, 5 bases at V and 0 bases at J, with 16 bases in the middle. Germline V gene sequence: CDR1 KGHDR, CDR2 SFDVKD. This CDR3 comprises 17 residues. The CDR3 DNA is TGTGCCACCAGTGGTCTTTCGGGAGTCGGCTCCTACAATGAGCAGTTCTTC. Amino acid sequence: CATSGLSGVGSYNEQFF.

This rearrangement joins TRBV12-3 or TRBV12-4 to TRBJ2-7, with 7 bases lining up with TRBD1. The CDR3 spans 13 residues. V gave up 6 bases and J gave up 2 bases; unmatched junction bases: 4. The chain's CDR3 is CASRKTGTYEQYF. The CDR3 coding sequence is TGTGCCAGCAGAAAGACAGGGACCTACGAGCAGTACTTC.

The CDR3 sequence: CASSYLGGGPITGELFF. CDR3 nucleotide sequence: TGTGCCAGCAGTTACCTTGGAGGGGGGCCCATCACCGGGGAGCTGTTTTTT. V gene TRBV6-2 or TRBV6-3 combines with J gene TRBJ2-2; D could derive from TRBD1 or TRBD2 (6 bases each). Trimming shortened V by 2 bases and J by 4 bases, and 17 bases separated the two germline ends. Germline V gene sequence: CDR1 MNHEY, CDR2 SVGEGT. The CDR3 extends over 17 amino acids.

The table lists this clone with a count of one. The V and J genes are TRBV7-3 and TRBJ2-5; D uncertain. Trimming removed 2 bases at V and 1 base at J, with 17 bases between. The CDR3 runs 17 residues. Germline V lookup: CDR1 SGHTA, CDR2 FQGTGA. The CDR3 protein is CASSLGLGQASQETQYF. The CDR3 DNA is TGTGCCAGCAGCTTAGGGCTGGGCCAAGCGTCCCAAGAGACCCAGTACTTC.

This chain uses TRBV6-5 with TRBJ1-6; no definite D call. V was pared by 5 bases and J by 8 bases, with 13 bases between. Per germline, CDR1 MNHEY and CDR2 SVGAGI. The CDR3 is 14 residues long. The CDR3 sequence is CASSPGNFDSPLHF. Here the CDR3 DNA reads TGTGCCAGCAGTCCCGGGAATTTCGATTCACCCCTCCACTTT.

J is TRBJ2-7 and V is TRBV5-4, with D possibly TRBD2 on 6 matching bases. The V end was cut by 2 bases, the J end by 2 bases, with 14 bases between. There are 15 residues in the CDR3. Per germline, CDR1 SGHNT and CDR2 YYREEE (reference sequence). The CDR3, as DNA: TGTGCCAGCAGCTTTGGCGGGACGGGAACCTACGAGCAGTACTTC. This translates into CASSFGGTGTYEQYF.

Ten or more counts support this clone. The chain carries TRBV7-8 and TRBJ2-2; a weak D match, TRBD1 (6 bases). Between the trimmed V and J ends, which lost 4 bases and 3 bases, there was a span of 12 bases. Germline V lookup: CDR1 SGHVS, CDR2 FQNEAQ. This CDR3 region has 15 residues. The CDR3 nucleotides read TGTGCCAGCAGCTCTGGGACACTTTACACCGGGGAGCTGTTTTTT. Translation gives CASSSGTLYTGELFF.

This clone was picked up a small number of times. The chain is built from TRBV6-2 or TRBV6-3 and TRBJ2-3; no reliable D call. Germline CDR1 is MNHEY and CDR2 is SVGEGT. V was pared by 0 bases and J by 6 bases, with 10 bases between. This CDR3 comprises 14 residues. CDR3 region: CASSYSTALDTQYF. In DNA form, the CDR3 reads TGTGCCAGCAGTTACTCGACGGCATTGGATACGCAGTATTTT.

This clone was counted many times. V and J are TRBV29-1 and TRBJ2-1; D possibly matches TRBD1 or TRBD2 (6 bases each). CDR3 length equals 13 residues. Germline values: CDR1 SQVTM, CDR2 ANQGSEA. V was clipped by 3 bases and J by 4 bases, with 10 bases between them. Written as DNA, the CDR3 is TGCAGCGTTGAGGGGGGCAATTACAATGAGCAGTTCTTC. Its translation: CSVEGGNYNEQFF.

J is TRBJ2-1 and V is TRBV9; 7 bases are shared with TRBD2. The CDR3 totals 16 residues. J lost 7 bases, V lost 2 bases, and 12 bases had no gene match. Germline CDR1 is SGDLS and CDR2 is YYNGEE. The CDR3 coding sequence is TGTGCCAGCAGCGTGGCCGTGCGGGAGAATGGGAATGAGCAGTTCTTC. The encoded protein is CASSVAVRENGNEQFF.

The CDR3 DNA follows: TGTGCCAGCAGATGGGCAAGGACGGCCGAGCAGTACTTC. This codes for CASRWARTAEQYF. This chain links TRBV6-5 with TRBJ2-7, with D uncertain. The CDR3 loop spans 13 amino acids. Germline assignment: CDR1 MNHEY and CDR2 SVGAGI. V lost 6 bases, J lost 6 bases, and 15 bases lay in between.

This chain joins TRBV14 and TRBJ2-7, with 7 bases matching TRBD2. This CDR3 is 15 amino acids long. Losses at the gene ends were 4 bases for V and 0 bases for J; bases not matched to a gene: 6. CDR1 and CDR2 (germline): SGHDN, FVKESK. CDR3 in amino acids: CASSLYGGSSYEQYF. The CDR3 coding sequence is TGTGCCAGCAGCCTCTACGGGGGGAGCTCCTACGAGCAGTACTTC.

This clone occurred a few times. This rearrangement joins TRBV6-2 or TRBV6-3 to TRBJ1-2; no reliable D call. Trimming took 6 bases from V and 3 from J, leaving 17 bases between them. This CDR3 contains 15 residues. Germline V gene lookup returns CDR1 MNHEY and CDR2 SVGEGT. This chain's CDR3 is CASSDRWGLDYGYTF. The CDR3 region has the DNA TGTGCCAGCAGCGATCGATGGGGTCTTGACTATGGCTACACCTTC.

V and J are TRBV5-1 and TRBJ2-5, with a tentative D call TRBD2 (7 bases). Trimming removed 7 bases at V and 4 bases at J, with 23 bases between. Germline lookup yields CDR1 SGHRS and CDR2 YFSETQ. This CDR3 is 16 amino acids long. CDR3 nucleotides: TGCGCCAGCGGGAGAGGATGGGGGGGCGAAATAGAGACCCAGTACTTC. This gives the protein CASGRGWGGEIETQYF.

This clone was observed a handful of times. V is TRBV10-1 and J is TRBJ2-1; 9 bases are a match to TRBD2. Germline lookup yields CDR1 WNHNN and CDR2 SYGVQD (reference sequence). This CDR3 is 13 amino acids long. V lost 4 bases, J lost 8 bases, and 3 bases stayed unmatched. CDR3 nucleotides: TGCGCCAGCAGTGGGGGACTAGCCTATGAGCAGTTCTTC. This codes for CASSGGLAYEQFF.

The gene calls are TRBV7-2 and TRBJ2-5; 10 bases map to TRBD2. This CDR3 spans 14 amino acids. The V gene's germline CDR1 is SGHTA and CDR2 FQGNSA. J was trimmed by 5 bases and V by 5 bases; bases with no gene match: 5. The DNA of the CDR3 is TGTGCCAGCAGCCCTAGCGGGAGTAGGGAGACCCAGTACTTC. Translated: CASSPSGSRETQYF.

The chain combines TRBV6-4 with TRBJ1-5; D not certain. The CDR3 runs to 16 residues. The germline gives CDR1 MRHNA, CDR2 SNTAGT. The V end lost 1 base, the J end lost 0 bases, and 10 bases lay between the germline ends. The DNA of the CDR3 is TGTGCCAGCAGTGACTGTAAGCAGGATAGCAATCAGCCCCAGCATTTT. It encodes CASSDCKQDSNQPQHF.

This clone was observed a few times. The chain combines TRBV18 with TRBJ1-3, with 7 bases that match TRBD1. Germline V gives CDR1 KGHSH, CDR2 LQKENI. This CDR3 region has 15 residues. V dropped 3 bases and J dropped 4; count of bases not matched to a gene: 6. The CDR3 DNA sequence: TGTGCCAGCTCACCTCGAACAGGGGTAGGAAACACCATATATTTT. Translated, it gives CASSPRTGVGNTIYF.

This clone showed up just a few times. Written as DNA, the CDR3 is TGTGCCAGCAGCTTAAGGGGTGACGGGGAGCTGTTTTTT. Its translation is CASSLRGDGELFF. The gene calls are TRBV7-6 and TRBJ2-2, with TRBD1 as a possible D gene (5 bases). Germline values: CDR1 SGHVS, CDR2 FNYEAQ. CDR3 length equals 13 residues. With 2 bases removed from V and 7 bases from J, the gap between germline ends came to 8 bases. The full variable domain, rest sourced from reference TRBV7-6 and TRBJ2-2, is GAGVSQSPRYKVTKRGQDVALRCDPISGHVSLYWYRQALGQGPEFLTYFNYEAQQDKSGLPNDRFSAERPEGSISTLTIQRTEQRDSAMYRCASSLRGDGELFFGEGSRLTVL.

The V gene is TRBV29-1, the J gene TRBJ2-7, with 8 nucleotides matching TRBD2. CDR3 size: 12 residues. Germline-derived CDR1 and CDR2 are SQVTM and ANQGSEA. V dropped 8 bases and J dropped 0; count of bases not matched to a gene: 3. The CDR3 loop is CSTTSGSYEQYF. The CDR3 bases are TGCAGCACAACTAGCGGCTCCTACGAGCAGTACTTC.

A word on this clone: The junction differs from germline at one of its ends, possibly a read error. J is TRBJ1-6 and V is TRBV19; D may be TRBD1 (5 bases). The CDR3 consists of 21 residues. Per the germline V gene, CDR1 is LNHDA and CDR2 is SQIVND (reference sequence). The CDR3 spells CASIIFREERTGFSINSPLHF. CDR3 bases: TGTGCCAGTATTATATTCCGAGAGGAAAGAACAGGATTCTCAATTAATTCACCCCTCCACTTT.